This T cell receptor (beta chain) is drawn from a study of blood T cell repertoires in COVID-19. Across the whole study: PBMCs, B-cell-depleted T cells, or T cells were the source of the cDNA or gDNA that made up the material.

Trimming shortened V by 3 bases and J by 7 bases, and 13 bases separated the two germline ends. From germline, CDR1 is WSHSY and CDR2 SAAADI. This CDR3 is 14 amino acids long. The table came from immunoSEQ multiplex PCR; TCRdb's copy has only in-frame clones and leaves some out. This sample yields some 80,000 clones, of which approximately 86% are seen a single time; around 5.3% belongs to the top ten. Sequenced sample: peripheral blood. This TCR derives from a man aged 45-60 years with active or convalescent COVID-19. V gene TRBV10-2 combines with J gene TRBJ1-5, with D maybe TRBD1 (6 bases). In DNA form, the CDR3 reads TGCGCCAGCAGTGATGGGGGGGCAGGACAGCCCCAGCATTTT. Translating it yields CASSDGGAGQPQHF.